The 20 T cell receptor beta chains below come from one sample, sequenced in a study of PD-L1 blockade in urothelial cancer. Using immunoSEQ multiplex PCR, the repertoire was profiled, and TCRdb retains in-frame clones only, with some absent. The repertoire holds 38,000 or so clones, around 82% seen once, with about 16% in the top ten. The specimen comprised PBMCs, sampled around atezolizumab (anti-PD-L1) treatment. The receptor set was obtained from a man aged 55 to 70 with urothelial cancer.

The V gene is TRBV18, the J gene TRBJ1-3, with TRBD1 matching 8 bases. The CDR3 contains 14 residues. The V gene's germline CDR1 is KGHSH and CDR2 LQKENI. The ends lost 2 bases at V and 7 bases at J; junction bases unmatched: 4. In DNA, the CDR3 is TGTGCCAGCTCACCAGAGACAGGGGTGAACACCATATATTTT. It specifies CASSPETGVNTIYF.

The chain uses TRBV2 and TRBJ1-1, with a weak D call TRBD1 (5 bases). The ends were cut back, 2 bases at V and 8 bases at J, with 9 bases in the middle. This CDR3 comprises 12 residues. Germline lookup yields CDR1 SNHLY and CDR2 FYNNEI. This CDR3 reads CASSERGGEAFF. Written as DNA, the CDR3 is TGTGCCAGCAGTGAACGGGGGGGGGAAGCTTTCTTT. The full variable domain, with the rest looked up from reference TRBV2 and TRBJ1-1, is EPEVTQTPSHQVTQMGQEVILRCVPISNHLYFYWYRQILGQKVEFLVSFYNNEISEKSEIFDDQFSVERPDGSNFTLKIRSTKLEDSAMYFCASSERGGEAFFGQGTRLTVV.

This chain uses TRBV19 with TRBJ1-5; D might be TRBD1 (5 bases). V was pared by 3 bases and J by 8 bases, with 14 bases between. CDR3 size: 14 residues. The V gene's germline CDR1 is LNHDA and CDR2 SQIVND (reference sequence). CDR3 loop: CASSITRAYEPQHF. The CDR3 DNA follows: TGTGCCAGTAGTATCACCAGGGCCTATGAGCCCCAGCATTTT.

V gene TRBV5-4 combines with J gene TRBJ1-1; D gene ambiguous. CDR3 size: 13 residues. Germline CDR1 and CDR2: SGHNT and YYREEE (reference sequence). V was trimmed by 5 bases and J by 1 base, leaving 9 bases between them. Here the CDR3 reads CASRWASNTEAFF. The CDR3 DNA reads TGTGCCAGCAGATGGGCCTCGAACACTGAAGCTTTCTTT.

The CDR3 nucleotides read TGTGCCAGCGGACAGTTTGCAACTAATGAAAAACTGTTTTTT. This sequence encodes CASGQFATNEKLFF. The chain uses TRBV28 and TRBJ1-4; D is perhaps TRBD1 (6 bases). Germline CDR1 reads MDHEN; CDR2 reads SYDVKM. Deletions cut 8 bases from V and 0 bases from J, with 10 bases between. The CDR3 sequence is 14 residues long.

The CDR3 protein is CASSLSLAGGRGTDTQYF. DNA of the CDR3: TGTGCCAGCAGCTTATCACTAGCGGGGGGGCGGGGCACAGATACGCAGTATTTT. The gene calls are TRBV11-2 and TRBJ2-3; 13 bases are a match to TRBD2. This CDR3 has 18 residues. The germline V gene encodes CDR1 SGHAT and CDR2 FQNNGV. V shed 2 bases and J 1 base; nucleotides not matched to a gene: 6.

This clone was recorded once. This sequence joins TRBV2 and TRBJ1-1; the match to TRBD1 covers 10 bases. V was clipped by 4 bases and J by 1 base; unmatched bases: 6. Germline assignment: CDR1 SNHLY and CDR2 FYNNEI. The CDR3 has 16 residues. The CDR3 is CASSVGGQGKNTEAFF. The CDR3, as DNA: TGTGCCAGCAGTGTCGGGGGACAGGGGAAGAACACTGAAGCTTTCTTT.

This clone was seen a single time. The CDR3, as DNA: TGCGCCAGCAGCTTCGGGACAGGGGAACAGCCCCAGCATTTT. It codes for CASSFGTGEQPQHF. V gene TRBV5-1 combines with J gene TRBJ1-5; 10 bases map to TRBD1. The CDR3 contains 14 residues. CDR1 is SGHRS, CDR2 YFSETQ, per germline. The trim removed 2 bases at V and 7 bases at J, leaving 3 bases unmatched.

The rearrangement joins TRBV5-4 to TRBJ2-7; 7 bases are a match to TRBD1. J lost 5 bases, V lost 9 bases, and 8 bases had no gene match. Germline loops: CDR1 SGHNT, CDR2 YYREEE (reference sequence). This CDR3 has 12 amino acids. CDR3 region: CATADRAHEQYF. In nucleotides, the CDR3 is TGTGCCACCGCAGACAGGGCCCACGAGCAGTACTTC.

The chain employs TRBV11-2 and TRBJ2-3, with TRBD2 matching 9 bases. This CDR3 region has 14 residues. Germline trimming cut 3 bases from V and 10 bases from J; bases unmatched to any gene: 8. CDR1 is SGHAT, CDR2 FQNNGV, per germline. The CDR3 spells CASSLRAGGGSQYF. The CDR3 bases are TGTGCCAGCAGCTTGAGAGCGGGAGGAGGGTCGCAGTATTTT.

This rearrangement joins TRBV29-1 to TRBJ2-5, with TRBD2 matching over 7 bases. This CDR3 region has 12 residues. Trimming cost V 3 bases and J 4 bases; bases outside gene matches: 2. CDR1 SQVTM and CDR2 ANQGSEA come from the germline V gene. The CDR3 bases are TGCAGCGTTGAGAGGGAGGGAGAGACCCAGTACTTC. It is translated as CSVEREGETQYF.

This sequence joins TRBV6-5 and TRBJ2-1, with D perhaps matching TRBD1 (6 bases). CDR1 is MNHEY and CDR2 is SVGAGI in the germline V gene. The ends were cut back, 2 bases at V and 7 bases at J, with 9 bases in the middle. The CDR3 has 13 amino acids. The CDR3, as DNA: TGTGCCAGCAGTTACCAGGGGAAGAATGAGCAGTTCTTC. As protein: CASSYQGKNEQFF.

V gene TRBV20-1 combines with J gene TRBJ2-1, with 9 bases fitting TRBD2. The CDR3 runs 11 residues. V lost 6 bases, J lost 10 bases, and 4 bases stayed unmatched. Per germline, CDR1 DFQATT and CDR2 SNEGSKA (reference sequence). CDR3 sequence reads: CSARGGQEQFF. The CDR3 region has the DNA TGCAGTGCGCGGGGGGGGCAAGAGCAGTTCTTC.

The J gene is TRBJ2-5, the V gene TRBV10-2; TRBD2 matches 7 bases. CDR1 and CDR2 (germline): WSHSY, SAAADI. This CDR3 contains 13 residues. J was trimmed by 2 bases and V by 6 bases; bases with no gene match: 3. The CDR3 reads CASRGLFQETQYF. The CDR3 nucleotides read TGCGCCAGCAGGGGACTATTTCAAGAGACCCAGTACTTC.

The V and J genes are TRBV25-1 and TRBJ2-1; possibly TRBD1 for D (6 bases). Germline values: CDR1 MGHDK, CDR2 SYGVNS. This CDR3 comprises 14 residues. V was cut by 8 bases and J by 5 bases, with 16 bases left in between. The CDR3 region has the DNA TGTGCCAGCGGCCGGGACACACAAAACAATGAGCAGTTCTTC. Protein: CASGRDTQNNEQFF.

CDR3 sequence: CASSFSGTGNEKLFF. The CDR3 region has the DNA TGCGCCAGCAGCTTTTCCGGGACAGGGAATGAAAAACTGTTTTTT. The chain is built from TRBV5-1 and TRBJ1-4; 9 nucleotides line up with TRBD1. V was pared by 2 bases and J by 5 bases, with 4 bases of the junction left unmatched. Germline V gene sequence: CDR1 SGHRS, CDR2 YFSETQ. CDR3 length: 15 residues.

This clone occurred once. The DNA of the CDR3 is TGCAGTGCTTACACAGGGAATGGCTACACCTTC. It is translated as CSAYTGNGYTF. This sequence joins TRBV20-1 and TRBJ1-2; possibly TRBD1 for D (6 bases). V lost 5 bases to trimming and J lost 6 bases, with 10 bases between them. This CDR3 is 11 amino acids long. Germline CDR1 and CDR2: DFQATT and SNEGSKA (reference sequence).

The chain joins TRBV27 to TRBJ2-1, with 8 bases that match TRBD1. Trimming removed 6 bases from V and 7 bases from J; junction bases left unmatched: 11. The CDR3 runs to 15 residues. Germline CDR1 is MNHEY and CDR2 is SMNVEV (reference sequence). The CDR3 bases are TGTGCCAGCAGCCCTGGACAGGGCTTCGGAAATGAGCAGTTCTTC. This translates into CASSPGQGFGNEQFF.

DNA for the CDR3: TGTGCCAGCAGACCTACCCCCGGGACAGGGACGTATGGCTACACCTTC. It encodes CASRPTPGTGTYGYTF. The chain carries TRBV28 and TRBJ1-2, with 9 bases lining up with TRBD1. With 6 bases clipped from V and 5 bases from J, the junction kept 13 bases outside the gene matches. The CDR3 runs to 16 residues. CDR1 and CDR2 (germline): MDHEN, SYDVKM.

Here the CDR3 reads CASRRGHEQYF. Here the CDR3 DNA reads TGTGCCAGTAGAAGGGGGCACGAGCAGTACTTC. The chain uses TRBV28 and TRBJ2-7; TRBD1 aligns across 7 bases. Per germline, CDR1 MDHEN and CDR2 SYDVKM. The CDR3 spans 11 residues. J was trimmed by 5 bases and V by 9 bases; bases with no gene match: 4.